The T cell receptor (beta chain) described here comes from a study of cytomegalovirus exposure and HLA in healthy donors. The CDR3 consists of 16 residues. Trimming cost V 0 bases and J 10 bases, with 20 bases left between them. Per germline, CDR1 SGHDT and CDR2 YYEEEE. Only in-frame clones appear in the TCRdb table, and some are missing; sequencing was by immunoSEQ multiplex PCR. The table records some 340,000 clones, 87% of them present only once. The TCR was taken from a woman in her twenties or thirties in good health and CMV-seropositive. Sequenced sample: PBMCs. The chain joins TRBV5-6 to TRBJ2-1; maybe TRBD2 (6 bases). CDR3 in DNA: TGTGCCAGCAGCTTGGGGGCTAGCGCGAGGTCAAGAGAGCAGTTCTTC. Protein sequence: CASSLGASARSREQFF.